The source of this T cell receptor beta chain is a study of blood T cell repertoires in COVID-19. Libraries were prepared by immunoSEQ multiplex PCR; TCRdb keeps only in-frame clonotypes and omits some of them. Among about 93,000 clones listed, roughly nine tenths were seen once. The trim removed 4 bases at V and 2 bases at J, leaving 7 bases unmatched. Germline CDR1 is SGHNT and CDR2 is YYREEE (reference sequence). The CDR3 contains 16 residues. The clonotype comes from a human donor with active COVID-19. The donor label of this sample is uncertain. V is TRBV5-4 and J is TRBJ2-3; 10 nucleotides match TRBD2. The sample comprised peripheral blood. The CDR3 nucleotides are TGTGCCAGCAGCCTTTGGACTAGCGGTCCCACAGATACGCAGTATTTT. It specifies CASSLWTSGPTDTQYF.